The clone carrying this TCR beta chain was seen more than once but under ten times. Sequencing was performed with immunoSEQ multiplex PCR; in TCRdb, only in-frame clones are kept and a portion is missing. The table lists around 250,000 clones, roughly four fifths of them singletons, with 13% in the top ten. CDR1 is LGHNA, CDR2 YNFKEQ, per germline. The CDR3 extends over 13 amino acids. With 4 bases clipped from V and 7 bases from J, the junction kept 2 bases outside the gene matches. The data stem from a study of control samples from healthy donors and cancer patients. The sample was PBMCs. This clonotype was obtained from a woman between 55 and 75 years old with lung cancer. V is TRBV4-2 and J is TRBJ1-5, with TRBD1 matching 9 bases. This CDR3 is CASSRDRDQPQHF. The CDR3 DNA follows: TGTGCCAGCAGCCGGGACAGGGACCAGCCCCAGCATTTT.